The 21 T cell receptor beta chains listed next were all sequenced from one sample in a study of blood T cell repertoires in COVID-19 (dated by TCRdb to 2018 to 2020). The library was prepared using the immunoSEQ multiplex PCR assay. TCRdb holds this immuneACCESS table with in-frame rearrangements only. Some clones are missing; in checked studies, unresolved V genes explain under half, and the rest has no known cause. The sample profile shows some 240,000 clones; about four fifths of them were found once. Approximately 3.6% of the sample rests with the top ten. The sequencing sample was made of PBMCs or T cells enriched from blood (not recorded which). Source of these receptors: a man aged 45-65 years who had recovered from COVID-19.

This clone was detected once. The V gene is TRBV7-2, the J gene TRBJ2-4; 7 positions match TRBD1. The CDR3 length is 13 residues. The germline CDR1 and CDR2 sequences are SGHTA and FQGNSA. After removal of 5 bases from V and 8 bases from J, the junction contained 6 bases not matched to a gene. CDR3 DNA sequence: TGTGCCAGCAGCATCAACAGGGGAGACATTCAGTACTTC. Translating gives CASSINRGDIQYF.

This clone was recorded only once. The gene calls are TRBV9 and TRBJ1-1; D is unclear. This CDR3 region has 15 residues. From germline, CDR1 is SGDLS and CDR2 YYNGEE. Trimming took 3 bases from V and 4 from J, leaving 16 bases between them. This chain's CDR3 is CASSADPTVPTEAFF. The DNA for the CDR3 is TGTGCCAGCAGCGCCGACCCCACAGTACCCACTGAAGCTTTCTTT.

This chain connects TRBV5-1 to TRBJ2-4; TRBD1 aligns across 9 bases. CDR3 size: 15 residues. Trimming took 4 bases from V and 1 from J; bases not matched to a gene: 3. Germline CDR1 and CDR2: SGHRS and YFSETQ. The CDR3 spells CASSRGQGAKNIQYF. CDR3 nucleotide sequence: TGCGCCAGCAGCCGGGGACAGGGCGCCAAAAACATTCAGTACTTC.

A remark on this clone: One end of the junction does not line up with germline, which may come from a read error. The chain joins TRBV18 to TRBJ2-1; weak D call: TRBD1 (5 bases). This CDR3 is 11 amino acids long. The germline V gene encodes CDR1 KGHSH and CDR2 LQKENI. This CDR3 reads CASSPRGFLVF. The CDR3 DNA is TGTGCCAGCTCACCAAGGGGTTTTTTGGTCTTC.

The chain employs TRBV6-5 and TRBJ2-7; TRBD2 is a possible D gene (5 bases). The CDR3 consists of 15 residues. Germline assignment: CDR1 MNHEY and CDR2 SVGAGI. Trimming removed 0 bases at V and 0 bases at J, with 9 bases between. For the CDR3, the DNA is TGTGCCAGCAGTTACTCGCTGCGGGCCTCCTACGAGCAGTACTTC. Its protein is CASSYSLRASYEQYF.

The CDR3 spells CASRTGQITYEQYF. Here the CDR3 DNA reads TGTGCCAGCAGGACGGGACAGATAACCTACGAGCAGTACTTC. This sequence joins TRBV6-5 and TRBJ2-7; 7 nucleotides align to TRBD1. The V gene's germline CDR1 is MNHEY and CDR2 SVGAGI. CDR3 length: 14 residues. Losses at the gene ends were 6 bases for V and 2 bases for J; bases not matched to a gene: 7.

Of note for this clone: This CDR3 is also generated by other DNA sequences in the sample. The genes are TRBV19 and TRBJ1-2, with D possibly matching TRBD1 (5 bases). Between the trimmed V and J ends, which lost 4 bases and 1 base, there was a span of 10 bases. In germline, CDR1 is LNHDA, CDR2 SQIVND (reference sequence). CDR3 size: 14 residues. CDR3 sequence (DNA): TGTGCCAGTAGTACTACAGGAAGTAACTATGGCTACACCTTC. Its translation: CASSTTGSNYGYTF.

The rearrangement uses TRBV6-5 and TRBJ2-7; maybe TRBD2 (5 bases). The CDR3 has 13 residues. The ends were cut back, 6 bases at V and 3 bases at J, with 12 bases in the middle. Germline-derived CDR1 and CDR2 are MNHEY and SVGAGI. The CDR3 DNA is TGTGCCAGCAGGTGGACGGACTTCTACGAGCAGTACTTC. This encodes CASRWTDFYEQYF.

The chain uses TRBV30 and TRBJ2-3; TRBD1 matches 12 bases. Germline loops: CDR1 GTSNPN, CDR2 SVGIG (reference sequence). Trimming cost V 0 bases and J 3 bases; bases outside gene matches: 13. The CDR3 is made up of 19 amino acids. CDR3 bases: TGTGCCTGGAGTGTACAGGGACAGGGGGCAGTACGAACTACAGATACGCAGTATTTT. Protein sequence: CAWSVQGQGAVRTTDTQYF.

V usage is TRBV28 and J usage is TRBJ1-4, with 9 bases fitting TRBD1. This CDR3 is 14 amino acids long. Trimming took 5 bases from V and 4 from J; bases not matched to a gene: 2. Germline V gene sequence: CDR1 MDHEN, CDR2 SYDVKM. This CDR3 is CASSLTGGNEKLFF. CDR3 nucleotide sequence: TGTGCCAGCAGTCTGACAGGGGGTAATGAAAAACTGTTTTTT.

The chain links TRBV6-1 to TRBJ1-2; no definite D call. Germline assignment: CDR1 MNHNS and CDR2 SASEGT. Trimming took off 0 bases at V and 5 bases at J, with 7 bases between the two ends. The CDR3 has 13 residues. This chain's CDR3 is CASSEAFRYGYTF. DNA of the CDR3: TGTGCCAGCAGTGAAGCGTTCAGATATGGCTACACCTTC.

J is TRBJ1-2 and V is TRBV10-3; 8 nucleotides match TRBD1. In germline, CDR1 is ENHRY, CDR2 SYGVKD. The ends lost 4 bases at V and 2 bases at J; junction bases unmatched: 6. The CDR3 consists of 15 residues. In DNA, the CDR3 is TGTGCCATCAGTGGAACAGGGGGAGGCAACTATGGCTACACCTTC. Protein: CAISGTGGGNYGYTF.

The V and J genes are TRBV15 and TRBJ1-1, with D possibly TRBD1 on 6 matching bases. Trimming took off 5 bases at V and 0 bases at J, with 10 bases between the two ends. The CDR3 spans 14 residues. The germline CDR1 and CDR2 sequences are LNHNV and YYDKDF (reference sequence). Written as DNA, the CDR3 is TGTGCCACCAGCTACAGGGAGCTGAACACTGAAGCTTTCTTT. As protein: CATSYRELNTEAFF.

The rearrangement uses TRBV7-2 and TRBJ2-4; D possibly corresponds to TRBD2 (6 bases). The CDR3 is 16 amino acids. Germline V CDR1 and CDR2: SGHTA, FQGNSA. With 2 bases removed from V and 0 bases from J, the gap between germline ends came to 11 bases. The CDR3 reads CASSLLGGLAKNIQYF. Written as DNA, the CDR3 is TGTGCCAGCAGCTTACTGGGGGGTTTAGCCAAAAACATTCAGTACTTC.

The chain recombines TRBV5-1 with TRBJ2-3; D is perhaps TRBD2 (6 bases). The V and J ends lost 0 bases and 4 bases respectively, with 18 bases between them. From germline, CDR1 is SGHRS and CDR2 YFSETQ. This CDR3 is 17 amino acids long. The CDR3 region has the DNA TGCGCCAGCAGCTTGGATGGGGCGGGGTGGGGGGCAGATACGCAGTATTTT. It translates to CASSLDGAGWGADTQYF.

This chain uses TRBV24-1 with TRBJ2-3; no clear D. The V and J ends lost 4 bases and 0 bases respectively, with 10 bases between them. This CDR3 comprises 15 residues. Germline V lookup: CDR1 KGHDR, CDR2 SFDVKD. The CDR3 nucleotides are TGTGCCACCAGTGACCGTAGCTTGAGCACAGATACGCAGTATTTT. Residues: CATSDRSLSTDTQYF.

This clone was counted a few times. The chain couples TRBV6-5 to TRBJ1-6, with TRBD1 matching over 10 bases. This CDR3 has 14 residues. In germline, CDR1 is MNHEY, CDR2 SVGAGI. V lost 6 bases, J lost 14 bases, and 10 bases stayed unmatched. The CDR3 coding sequence is TGTGCCAGCAGCTCCGGGACAGGGGTGGGGGCCCTCCACTTT. It is translated as CASSSGTGVGALHF.

This chain links TRBV19 with TRBJ2-7; D call uncertain. Deletions cut 5 bases from V and 2 bases from J, with 13 bases between. The germline CDR1 and CDR2 sequences are LNHDA and SQIVND (reference sequence). The CDR3 has 14 residues. The CDR3 bases are TGTGCCAGTAGTGCGCCGACTGAAACCTACGAGCAGTACTTC. Its protein product is CASSAPTETYEQYF.

The rearrangement uses TRBV10-2 and TRBJ1-5; TRBD1 matches at 10 bases. The CDR3 sequence is 15 residues long. Germline V lookup: CDR1 WSHSY, CDR2 SAAADI. V lost 8 bases and J lost 2; bases outside the gene matches: 6. The CDR3 DNA follows: TGCGCCAGCGGGGACAGGGGAACGGGCAATCAGCCCCAGCATTTT. This translates into CASGDRGTGNQPQHF.

This chain joins TRBV13 and TRBJ2-2, with a weak D call TRBD2 (5 bases). Trimming took 3 bases from V and 4 from J, leaving 15 bases between them. CDR1 and CDR2 from the germline V gene are PRHDT and FYEKMQ (reference sequence). The CDR3 sequence is 16 residues long. CDR3 protein: CASSFQRPESTGELFF. CDR3 sequence (DNA): TGTGCCAGCAGCTTCCAGCGGCCCGAATCCACCGGGGAGCTGTTTTTT.

V usage is TRBV11-2 and J usage is TRBJ1-6; D uncertain. The CDR3 contains 18 residues. Trimming took off 1 base at V and 7 bases at J, with 20 bases between the two ends. CDR1 and CDR2 from the germline V gene are SGHAT and FQNNGV. CDR3 sequence (DNA): TGTGCCAGCAGCTTAGTCCCCGAGTCGGCTGAGGCCAATTCACCCCTCCACTTT. This translates into CASSLVPESAEANSPLHF.